The sequence of this T cell receptor beta chain was determined in a study of CXCR3-negative and CXCR3-positive naive CD8 T cells. Study findings and constraints: Similar levels of surface CD5 were seen between naive subsets; TCR strength was inferred from TRB CDR3 properties. The TRBV-TRBJ usage of naive CXCR3-negative and CXCR3-positive cells was similar, but that of memory cells differed. Greater hydrophobicity was found in TRB CDR3s of CXCR3-positive naive cells than of CXCR3-negative naive cells. CXCR3 expression partially decreased after cryopreservation; most assays used fresh PBMCs. Similarly elevated diversity marked both naive subsets, with memory CD8+ cells showing far lower diversity.

The libraries of TRB cDNA were prepared using 5' RACE with UMI labels. TCRdb re-called the 5' RACE reads; one entry per CDR3 protein, DNA not given. This sample contains roughly 110,000 distinct CDR3 sequences. The CDR3 consists of 14 residues. In germline, CDR1 is LNHDA, CDR2 SQIVND (reference sequence). As concerns this clonotype: Its specificity is not known.

Sequenced input: naive CXCR3+ CD8+ T cells from blood. As for subset: CD45RO-CCR7+CD27+CD95- naive CD8+ T cells expressing CXCR3 (TNR3+). This sequence was found in a human donor in good health. Some clones in this sample may be carry-over from other donors' samples. This rearrangement joins TRBV19 to TRBJ2-7; the TCRdb D gene call, TRBD1, has no DNA to confirm it. The CDR3 is CASSSGTQLYEQYF.